A selection of T cell receptor beta chains follows, all from one sample in a study of cytomegalovirus exposure and HLA in healthy donors. Profiled with immunoSEQ multiplex PCR; TCRdb holds only in-frame clones, not every one. The sample lists about 270,000 clones, roughly 70% occurring once. Sequenced input: PBMCs. The receptors were gathered from a female donor in good health and CMV-seronegative. CDR3s include the opening cysteine and the closing phenylalanine or tryptophan. The order of the fields is clone size, V gene, J gene, D gene, CDR3 protein, CDR3 DNA. D genes are given only for firm matches. Size tells how often a clone was seen (once, few, many) or the class of an expanded clone, and some rows leave it out.

NA	TRBV7-8	TRBJ2-7	NA	CASSSEPIRDTSYEQYF	TGTGCCAGCAGCTCCGAACCTATCCGGGACACCTCCTACGAGCAGTACTTC
NA	TRBV11-3	TRBJ2-2	NA	CASSLAGSGFGELFF	TGTGCCAGCAGCTTAGCCGGGAGCGGATTCGGGGAGCTGTTTTTT
NA	TRBV30	TRBJ2-7	NA	CAWSSDIPSYEQYF	TGTGCCTGGAGTTCCGACATTCCCTCCTACGAGCAGTACTTC
few	TRBV6-5	TRBJ2-3	NA	CASRQVSTDTQYF	TGTGCCAGCAGACAGGTATCCACAGATACGCAGTATTTT
NA	TRBV12-2	TRBJ2-7	NA	CASRLVVGQGAAYEQYF	NA
NA	TRBV6-5	TRBJ2-1	TRBD2	CATQREGLHEQFF	TGTGCCACTCAGCGGGAGGGCCTCCATGAGCAGTTCTTC
NA	TRBV7-9	TRBJ2-7	NA	CASSSFYEQYF	TGTGCCAGCAGCTCTTTTTACGAGCAGTACTTC
NA	TRBV6-5	TRBJ2-5	TRBD1	CASSGTGETQYF	TGTGCCAGCAGTGGGACAGGGGAGACCCAGTACTTC
NA	TRBV11-2	TRBJ2-7	TRBD1	CASSQDNRGRRNF	TGTGCCAGCAGCCAAGACAACAGGGGGAGACGCAACTTC
NA	TRBV5-6	TRBJ1-3	NA	CASSLPGQPSGNTIYF	TGTGCCAGCAGCTTGCCTGGACAGCCCTCTGGAAACACCATATATTTT
NA	TRBV6-1	TRBJ1-5	NA	CASSLEQAYQPQHF	TGTGCCAGCAGTTTGGAACAGGCCTATCAGCCCCAGCATTTT
NA	TRBV11-1	TRBJ2-7	NA	CASNKGDIAYEQYF	TGTGCCAGCAACAAGGGGGATATCGCCTACGAGCAGTACTTC
few	TRBV27	TRBJ2-1	TRBD2	CASSLVGTSSYNEQFF	TGTGCCAGCAGTTTGGTGGGGACTAGTTCCTACAATGAGCAGTTCTTC
NA	TRBV9	TRBJ2-3	TRBD1	CASTGQGRDTQYF	TGTGCCAGCACAGGACAGGGAAGGGATACGCAGTATTTT
NA	TRBV5-1	TRBJ2-6	TRBD1	CASTPGQGLSGANVLTF	TGCGCCAGCACCCCGGGACAGGGATTATCAGGGGCCAACGTCCTGACTTTC
NA	TRBV4-1	TRBJ2-3	NA	CASSLASSTDTQYF	TGCGCCAGCAGCCTAGCTTCTAGCACAGATACGCAGTATTTT
few	TRBV5-1	TRBJ1-2	NA	CASRGVNYGYTF	TGCGCCAGCAGAGGGGTAAACTATGGCTACACCTTC
few	TRBV5-1	TRBJ1-1	TRBD1	CASSSRTGSGVNTEAFF	TGCGCCAGCAGCAGTAGGACAGGTTCTGGTGTCAACACTGAAGCTTTCTTT
NA	TRBV4-2	TRBJ2-7	TRBD2	CASSQGLARPRSYEQYF	TGTGCCAGCAGCCAAGGACTAGCGAGACCTCGGAGCTACGAGCAGTACTTC
NA	TRBV28	TRBJ2-7	NA	CASSLYGNADEQYF	TGTGCCAGCAGTCTTTACGGAAACGCGGACGAGCAGTACTTC
NA	TRBV28	TRBJ2-1	NA	CASSPRTAYNEQFF	TGTGCCAGCAGTCCGCGGACTGCCTACAATGAGCAGTTCTTC
NA	TRBV6-5	TRBJ2-7	NA	CASSYWGPDRSNEQYF	TGTGCCAGCAGTTATTGGGGCCCCGACAGGAGCAACGAGCAGTACTTC
few	TRBV2	TRBJ2-7	TRBD2	CASIRTSGTSYEQYF	TGTGCCAGCATTCGTACTAGCGGAACCTCCTACGAGCAGTACTTC
NA	TRBV5-1	TRBJ1-2	TRBD1	CASIGQGIGGYTF	TGCGCCAGCATCGGACAGGGGATAGGTGGCTACACCTTC
NA	TRBV28	TRBJ2-7	NA	CASSIAHSGNYEQYF	TGTGCCAGCAGTATTGCCCATTCGGGAAATTACGAGCAGTACTTC
NA	TRBV7-9	TRBJ2-1	NA	CASSPTTGESYNEQFF	TGTGCCAGCAGCCCAACAACGGGAGAGTCCTACAATGAGCAGTTCTTC
few	TRBV4-1	TRBJ1-2	NA	CASSQDTGNDDYTF	TGCGCCAGCAGCCAAGATACAGGGAACGATGACTACACCTTC
NA	TRBV7-8	TRBJ2-1	TRBD2	CASSLVPVAGGVEQFF	TGTGCCAGCAGCTTAGTTCCGGTAGCGGGAGGGGTTGAGCAGTTCTTC
NA	TRBV6-5	TRBJ1-3	NA	CASSLTAAGNTIYF	TGTGCCAGCAGCCTTACAGCGGCTGGAAACACCATATATTTT
NA	TRBV4-1	TRBJ2-3	NA	CASSQDNSSPRTDTQYF	TGCGCCAGCAGCCAAGATAATTCTAGCCCCCGCACAGATACGCAGTATTTT
NA	TRBV30	TRBJ2-1	NA	CAWSVRGNEQFF	TGTGCCTGGAGTGTACGGGGGAATGAGCAGTTCTTC
NA	TRBV5-1	TRBJ2-2	NA	CASSFSIWTEGAGELFF	TGCGCCAGCAGCTTTAGTATTTGGACAGAAGGCGCCGGGGAGCTGTTTTTT
few	TRBV27	TRBJ1-5	TRBD1	CASSPRGRLNQPQHF	TGTGCCAGCAGTCCCAGGGGGCGCCTCAATCAGCCCCAGCATTTT
NA	TRBV5-4	TRBJ2-1	NA	CASKTGIFNEQFF	TGTGCCAGCAAGACAGGAATCTTCAATGAGCAGTTCTTC
NA	TRBV6-1	TRBJ2-7	TRBD2	CASRGTSIRREQYF	TGTGCCAGCAGAGGGACTAGTATCCGTAGGGAGCAGTACTTC
NA	TRBV7-9	TRBJ2-3	NA	CASSLPLPDTQYF	TGTGCCAGCAGCTTACCCCTCCCAGATACGCAGTATTTT
NA	TRBV5-1	TRBJ2-1	NA	CASSLDFGVGSYNEQFF	TGCGCCAGCAGCTTGGATTTCGGGGTAGGATCCTACAATGAGCAGTTCTTC
NA	TRBV2	TRBJ2-7	TRBD2	CASSGLAGVGEQYF	TGTGCCAGCAGTGGACTAGCGGGAGTGGGAGAGCAGTACTTC
NA	TRBV28	TRBJ2-7	TRBD1	CASSSGQAYYEQYF	TGTGCCAGCAGTTCGGGACAGGCCTACTACGAGCAGTACTTC
NA	TRBV5-1	TRBJ1-1	NA	CASSLGSLSREAFF	TGCGCCAGCAGCTTGGGGTCTCTTTCTAGGGAAGCTTTCTTT
NA	TRBV5-6	TRBJ2-7	TRBD2	CASRSSLAGDNAYEQYF	TGTGCCAGCAGGTCCTCACTAGCGGGAGATAACGCCTACGAGCAGTACTTC
NA	TRBV5-4	TRBJ2-1	NA	CASSLLVQDEQFF	TGTGCCAGCAGCCTACTGGTGCAGGATGAGCAGTTCTTC
NA	TRBV7-9	TRBJ2-7	TRBD2	CSSSLASGIYSYEQYF	TGTTCCAGCAGCTTAGCCAGCGGGATCTACTCCTACGAGCAGTACTTC
NA	TRBV18	TRBJ1-2	TRBD1	CASSLTGTDIYGYTF	TGTGCCAGCTCACTCACCGGGACAGATATCTATGGCTACACCTTC
NA	TRBV4-1	TRBJ1-2	NA	CASSEPGQGFIYGYTF	TGCGCCAGCAGCGAACCGGGACAAGGGTTCATCTATGGCTACACCTTC
NA	TRBV28	TRBJ2-7	TRBD2	CAGSTILAIYSYEQYF	TGTGCCGGCAGTACAATACTAGCGATCTACTCCTACGAGCAGTACTTC
NA	TRBV18	TRBJ2-1	TRBD2	CASSPLTGGYNEQFF	TGTGCCAGCTCACCACTAACGGGAGGTTACAATGAGCAGTTCTTC
NA	TRBV6-5	TRBJ2-5	TRBD2	CASRTSGTGTQYF	TGTGCCAGCAGGACTAGCGGGACAGGGACCCAGTACTTC
few	TRBV18	TRBJ2-3	TRBD1	CASSPQVRRQGITDTQYF	TGTGCCAGCTCACCACAGGTTAGGCGACAGGGTATCACAGATACGCAGTATTTT
NA	TRBV11-3	TRBJ2-3	NA	CASSSGGNTQYF	TGTGCCAGCAGTTCAGGGGGGAATACGCAGTATTTT
NA	TRBV28	TRBJ1-3	NA	CASSVERSRAISGNTIYF	TGTGCCAGCAGTGTCGAGAGAAGCCGCGCCATCTCTGGAAACACCATATATTTT
NA	TRBV18	TRBJ2-5	NA	CASSPGQGETQYF	TGTGCCAGCTCACCCGGGCAGGGAGAGACCCAGTACTTC
NA	TRBV6-6	TRBJ2-5	TRBD2	CAGRTSGEAQYF	TGTGCCGGAAGGACTAGCGGAGAGGCCCAGTACTTC